Following are 5 T cell receptor beta chains from one sample sequenced in a study of immune cell composition in non-small cell lung cancer. Normal lung was sampled as far from the tumour as possible, at least 3 cm. Sequenced by immunoSEQ multiplex PCR; TCRdb stores in-frame clones only, minus some. The table has about 3,100 clones, over 65% seen once. The sequenced sample was non-adjacent lung tissue. These receptors were obtained from a human donor with non-small cell lung cancer.

This clone appeared a single time. This rearrangement joins TRBV11-3 to TRBJ2-1; 7 nucleotides agree with TRBD2. With V trimmed by 1 base and J by 10 bases, 16 bases remained unmatched. There are 17 residues in the CDR3. Germline V gene data show CDR1 as SGHNT and CDR2 as YENEEA. The CDR3 protein is CASSLVPARGGLREQFF. CDR3 in DNA: TGTGCCAGCAGCTTAGTCCCGGCTAGGGGAGGGTTAAGGGAGCAGTTCTTC.

There are a few counts of this clone. V gene TRBV4-2 combines with J gene TRBJ1-6; D is perhaps TRBD1 (6 bases). Trimming cost V 0 bases and J 8 bases, with 11 bases left between them. This CDR3 contains 15 residues. CDR1 is LGHNA, CDR2 YNFKEQ, per germline. CDR3 sequence (DNA): TGTGCCAGCAGCCAAGAGGACAGATCGGATTCACCCCTCCACTTT. Protein product: CASSQEDRSDSPLHF.

The rearrangement links TRBV5-8 to TRBJ2-3, with D unclear. CDR3 length: 15 amino acids. Germline V gene sequence: CDR1 SGHTS, CDR2 YDEGEE. V shed 1 base and J shed 0 bases, with 9 bases lying between them. The CDR3 spells CASSLKALSTDTQYF. CDR3 nucleotides: TGTGCCAGCAGCTTGAAAGCGCTAAGCACAGATACGCAGTATTTT.

The rearrangement links TRBV7-2 to TRBJ2-7; the D is unclear. CDR3 length: 13 amino acids. Germline V gene sequence: CDR1 SGHTA, CDR2 FQGNSA. V was cut by 2 bases and J by 4 bases, with 9 bases left in between. The CDR3 loop reads CASSLYIAYEQYF. The CDR3 nucleotides read TGTGCCAGCAGCTTATACATAGCATACGAGCAGTACTTC. The full variable domain, in which reference TRBV7-2 and TRBJ2-7 provide the parts outside the CDR3, is GAGVSQSPSNKVTEKGKDVELRCDPISGHTALYWYRQSLGQGLEFLIYFQGNSAPDKSGLPSDRFSAERTGGSVSTLTIQRTQQEDSAVYLCASSLYIAYEQYFGPGTRLTVT.

The chain carries TRBV30 and TRBJ1-1; 9 bases are a match to TRBD1. Germline trimming cut 8 bases from V and 3 bases from J; bases unmatched to any gene: 7. The CDR3 has 13 residues. The germline gives CDR1 GTSNPN, CDR2 SVGIG (reference sequence). The CDR3 protein is CARHRTGDTEAFF. CDR3 sequence (DNA): TGTGCCCGACACCGGACAGGGGACACTGAAGCTTTCTTT. The whole variable domain, remainder taken from reference TRBV30 and TRBJ1-1, is SQTIHQWPATLVQPVGSPLSLECTVEGTSNPNLYWYRQAAGRGLQLLFYSVGIGQISSEVPQNLSASRPQDRQFILSSKKLLLSDSGFYLCARHRTGDTEAFFGQGTRLTVV.